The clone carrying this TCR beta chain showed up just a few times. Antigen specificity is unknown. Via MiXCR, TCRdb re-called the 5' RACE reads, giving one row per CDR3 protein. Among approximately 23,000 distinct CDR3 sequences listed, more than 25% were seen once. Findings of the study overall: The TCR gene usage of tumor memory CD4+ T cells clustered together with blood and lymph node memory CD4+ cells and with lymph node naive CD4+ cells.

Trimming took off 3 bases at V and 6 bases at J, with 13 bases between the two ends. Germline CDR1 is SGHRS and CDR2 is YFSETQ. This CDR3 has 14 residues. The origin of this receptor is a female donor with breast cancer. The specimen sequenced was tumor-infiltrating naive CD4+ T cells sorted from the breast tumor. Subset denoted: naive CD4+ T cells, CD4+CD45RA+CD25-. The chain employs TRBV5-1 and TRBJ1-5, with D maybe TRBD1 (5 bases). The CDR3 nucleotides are TGCGCCAGCAGCTCTGACTGGGGCAGTCAGCCCCAGCATTTT. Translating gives CASSSDWGSQPQHF.